The source of this T cell receptor beta chain is a study of neurological immune-mediated disorders. This clonotype was found many times. The CDR3 has 15 amino acids. The V end was cut by 1 base, the J end by 1 base, with 10 bases between. Germline CDR1 LGHDT, CDR2 YNNKEL (reference sequence). A 10-nucleotide random UMI tagged transcripts in template-switch 5'RACE cDNA synthesis. MiXCR, applied by TCRdb to the 5' RACE reads, yields one record per CDR3 protein. The sample lists around 49,000 distinct CDR3 sequences, 10% occurring once. The time point denotes: longitudinal time-point 1 (baseline). PBMCs numbering 2 million and stored at -80 C yielded the unsorted libraries.

The sequencing sample was made of PBMCs. The genes are TRBV3-1 and TRBJ1-1; tentatively, D is TRBD1 (6 bases). The TCR originated in a woman aged 40-49 years in good health. The CDR3 is CASSQAGQPNTEAFF. The CDR3 DNA reads TGTGCCAGCAGCCAAGCCGGACAGCCGAACACTGAAGCTTTCTTT.